This T cell receptor beta chain was sequenced during a study of a mutant IDH1 vaccine in newly diagnosed glioma. The data were produced by immunoSEQ multiplex PCR, yet TCRdb's version contains in-frame clones alone and is incomplete. The table lists some 44,000 clones, around 83% of them singletons, with about 4.6% in the top ten. To note about this clone: What it binds is unknown.

Sample time point: week 35, safety follow-up. Each dose of the vaccine consisted of 300 ug of mutant IDH1 20-mer peptide, with topical imiquimod. New astrocytomas of WHO grade 3 or 4 that were IDH1-mutant and ATRX-lost were found in the donors. Source: PBMCs, taken from a glioma patient whose treatment included an IDH1 peptide vaccine. The receptor was derived from a woman in her fifties or sixties with glioma.

CDR3 in amino acids: CASGDKIVGYTF. In DNA form, the CDR3 reads TGTGCTAGTGGGGACAAAATCGTGGGCTACACCTTC. The chain recombines TRBV12-5 with TRBJ1-2; D perhaps matches TRBD1 (5 bases). CDR1 and CDR2 (germline): LGHNT, FRNRAP. V lost 6 bases and J 8 bases, leaving 13 bases between the germline ends. The CDR3 spans 12 residues.